This T cell receptor (beta chain) was sequenced for a study of neurological immune-mediated disorders. This clonotype showed up many times. Germline lookup yields CDR1 ENHRY and CDR2 SYGVKD. The CDR3 contains 13 residues. The V end was cut by 7 bases, the J end by 3 bases, with 12 bases between. A 10-nucleotide random UMI tagged transcripts in template-switch 5'RACE cDNA synthesis. Every sequencing run produced over 190 million TCR-beta sequences, and the sequences from any one run covered 15-18 subjects. TCRdb re-derived calls from the 5' RACE reads in MiXCR, one entry per CDR3 protein. The sample has around 25,000 distinct CDR3 sequences; 13% are singletons.

This chain uses TRBV10-3 with TRBJ1-1; unclear D gene. Sequenced: PBMCs. The receptor was derived from a woman between 40 and 50 years old with HTLV-1-associated myelopathy (HAM/TSP). For the CDR3, the DNA is TGTGCCATCAAATCGAGGGAAGACACTGAAGCTTTCTTT. Translated: CAIKSREDTEAFF.